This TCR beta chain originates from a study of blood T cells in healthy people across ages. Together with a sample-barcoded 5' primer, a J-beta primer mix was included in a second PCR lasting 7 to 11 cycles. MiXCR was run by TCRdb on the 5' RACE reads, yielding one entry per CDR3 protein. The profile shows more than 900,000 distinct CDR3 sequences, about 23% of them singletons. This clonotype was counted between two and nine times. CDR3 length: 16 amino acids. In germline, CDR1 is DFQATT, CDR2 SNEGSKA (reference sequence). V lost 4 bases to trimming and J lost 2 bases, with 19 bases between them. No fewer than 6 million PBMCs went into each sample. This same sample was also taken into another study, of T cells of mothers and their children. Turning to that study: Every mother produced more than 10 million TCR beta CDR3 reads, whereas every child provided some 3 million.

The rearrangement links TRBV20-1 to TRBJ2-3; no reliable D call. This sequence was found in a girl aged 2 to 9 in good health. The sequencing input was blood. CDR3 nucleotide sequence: TGCAGTGCTACCGACCCGAACATGGGAAACACAGATACGCAGTATTTT. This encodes CSATDPNMGNTDTQYF.